A selection of T cell receptor beta chains follows, all from one sample in a study of cytomegalovirus exposure and HLA in healthy donors. Assay: immunoSEQ multiplex PCR; the TCRdb copy retains only in-frame clones and omits some. The repertoire holds approximately 160,000 clones, with about 75% as singletons. The sequencing sample was made of PBMCs. The receptor source for this set is a male donor in good health and CMV-seropositive. Both conserved end residues are trimmed from each CDR3.

V	J	CDR3
TRBV11-3	TRBJ2-7	ASSRGQGPAEQY
TRBV7-2	TRBJ1-1	ASSLAPWTGLISTEAF
TRBV7-2	TRBJ2-7	ASSLFYAGGGYEQY
TRBV7-3	TRBJ1-1	ASSFGSGTEAF
TRBV9	TRBJ2-5	ASSATGVSLETQY
TRBV2	TRBJ2-1	ASSPTSGLQF
TRBV5-6	TRBJ1-5	ASSTRFGAEGQPQH
TRBV7-2	TRBJ2-2	ASSLSGNTGELF
TRBV19	TRBJ1-2	ASSILGESNYGYT
TRBV15	TRBJ2-5	ATSRDAGGEETQY
TRBV5-6	TRBJ1-1	ASSLGTGDILGTEAF
TRBV4-3	TRBJ2-1	ASSQDPLSGGAPNEQF
TRBV5-1	TRBJ1-1	ASSFVGMNTEAF
TRBV29-1	TRBJ2-1	SAQGRSEQF
TRBV30	TRBJ1-5	AWSSDRANQPQH
TRBV9	TRBJ2-7	ASSPRTGGRDEQY
TRBV5-1	TRBJ1-1	ASSLQGNTEAF
TRBV11-2	TRBJ1-1	ASSPGTGKGPRTEAF